A single sample gave rise to the 27 T cell receptor beta chains below, sequenced in a study of T-cell memory formation after mild COVID-19 (dated by TCRdb to the early 2020s). The protocol used for the library was 5' RACE. Reads for this sample came from an Illumina NovaSeq 6000. TCRdb handled the public reads itself, with Q25 trimming in fastp and clone calling in MiXCR, and kept productive beta chains. Every CDR3 protein is listed once, alongside the most common genes and DNA of its rows. This sample is represented by 500,000 to 550,000 distinct CDR3 sequences; around 21% of them were singletons. The ten largest clonotypes hold under 15% of the sample. The source material was PBMCs or a T cell subset sorted from them (not recorded which). These receptors came from an adult woman who had mild COVID-19 (a few samples of this study predate the infection). The sample titles of this study are shuffled in the database, so cell type and time point are left out; the donor was told from shared clones.

This clonotype was observed a handful of times. The chain employs TRBV4-3 and TRBJ2-3; 11 positions match TRBD2. V gave up 2 bases and J gave up 6 bases; unmatched junction bases: 4. In germline, CDR1 is LGHNA, CDR2 YSLEER. This CDR3 is built from 15 residues. This chain's CDR3 is CASSQILAGADTQYF. For the CDR3, the DNA is TGCGCCAGCAGCCAAATACTAGCGGGAGCGGATACGCAGTATTTT.

The rearrangement links TRBV29-1 to TRBJ2-3, with 8 bases lining up with TRBD2. The CDR3 length is 16 residues. The trim removed 6 bases at V and 0 bases at J, leaving 11 bases unmatched. The germline gives CDR1 SQVTM, CDR2 ANQGSEA. The chain's CDR3 is CSVLLIAGPSTDTQYF. CDR3 nucleotides: TGCAGCGTACTCCTGATAGCGGGACCCAGCACAGATACGCAGTATTTT.

This clonotype showed up many times. DNA of the CDR3: TGTGCCAGCAGTATCTCCGGGACCCACGGCGAGCAGTACTTC. Translating it yields CASSISGTHGEQYF. The V and J genes are TRBV12-3 or TRBV12-4 and TRBJ2-7; TRBD1 or TRBD2 may be the D gene (5 bases each). This CDR3 spans 14 amino acids. V lost 5 bases and J 6 bases, leaving 17 bases between the germline ends.

The chain joins TRBV7-6 to TRBJ2-3; D remains ambiguous. CDR1 and CDR2 (germline): SGHVS, FNYEAQ. The CDR3 is made up of 13 amino acids. V was clipped by 3 bases and J by 6 bases, with 10 bases between them. CDR3 region: CASSFKGSDTQYF. For the CDR3, the DNA is TGTGCCAGCAGCTTTAAGGGTTCGGATACGCAGTATTTT. Full variable domain (missing parts from reference TRBV7-6 and TRBJ2-3): GAGVSQSPRYKVTKRGQDVALRCDPISGHVSLYWYRQALGQGPEFLTYFNYEAQQDKSGLPNDRFSAERPEGSISTLTIQRTEQRDSAMYRCASSFKGSDTQYFGPGTRLTVL.

This clonotype was seen more than once but under ten times. The V and J genes are TRBV7-2 and TRBJ2-1, with D tentatively TRBD2 (6 bases). The CDR3 sequence is 15 residues long. Between the trimmed V and J ends, which lost 5 bases and 7 bases, there was a span of 18 bases. Germline-derived CDR1 and CDR2 are SGHTA and FQGNSA. The CDR3 loop is CASSPPGTRRNEQFF. The CDR3 DNA reads TGTGCCAGCAGCCCCCCCGGGACTCGCCGGAATGAGCAGTTCTTC. The whole variable domain, filled in from reference TRBV7-2 and TRBJ2-1, reads GAGVSQSPSNKVTEKGKDVELRCDPISGHTALYWYRQSLGQGLEFLIYFQGNSAPDKSGLPSDRFSAERTGGSVSTLTIQRTQQEDSAVYLCASSPPGTRRNEQFFGPGTRLTVL.

In this sample, this clonotype turned up a few times. This sequence joins TRBV4-3 and TRBJ2-1; D is perhaps TRBD1 (7 bases). V was cut by 0 bases and J by 7 bases, with 19 bases left in between. CDR3 size: 17 residues. CDR1 is LGHNA, CDR2 YSLEER, per germline. CDR3 in DNA: TGCGCCAGCAGCCAAGATTCCAATAGACAGGGAGGAAATGAGCAGTTCTTC. Its protein product is CASSQDSNRQGGNEQFF.

This chain links TRBV12-3 or TRBV12-4 with TRBJ1-2, with a tentative D call TRBD1 (5 bases). CDR3 length: 12 amino acids. Trimming took off 3 bases at V and 9 bases at J, with 11 bases between the two ends. For the CDR3, the DNA is TGTGCCAGCAGTTTCTCAGAGGGGAGCTACACCTTC. Translation gives CASSFSEGSYTF.

The CDR3 sequence is CASSPDLGNQPQHF. The DNA for the CDR3 is TGCGCCAGCAGCCCCGACCTGGGCAATCAGCCCCAGCATTTT. The chain has TRBV5-1 and TRBJ1-5, with D uncertain. Germline V gene data show CDR1 as SGHRS and CDR2 as YFSETQ. The ends were cut back, 4 bases at V and 2 bases at J, with 10 bases in the middle. The CDR3 sequence is 14 residues long.

This clonotype was found a few times. The V gene is TRBV30, the J gene TRBJ2-7; no reliable D call. The V end was cut by 1 base, the J end by 1 base, with 8 bases between. CDR1 is GTSNPN and CDR2 is SVGIG in the germline V gene (reference sequence). This CDR3 contains 13 residues. The CDR3: CAWSEQSSYEQYF. CDR3 in DNA: TGTGCCTGGAGTGAACAGAGTTCCTACGAGCAGTACTTC.

This clonotype has at least ten counts. The rearrangement links TRBV24-1 to TRBJ2-2, with D perhaps matching TRBD1 (6 bases). Germline V CDR1 and CDR2: KGHDR, SFDVKD. Trimming shortened V by 4 bases and J by 4 bases, and 9 bases separated the two germline ends. The CDR3 loop spans 14 amino acids. This chain's CDR3 is CATSETGSTGELFF. CDR3 coding DNA: TGTGCCACCAGTGAAACAGGGTCCACCGGGGAGCTGTTTTTT.

The CDR3 sequence: CASKGLAGGDYNEQFF. CDR3 bases: TGTGCCAGCAAAGGTCTAGCGGGAGGAGACTACAATGAGCAGTTCTTC. The rearrangement joins TRBV6-6 to TRBJ2-1, with 11 bases that match TRBD2. This CDR3 has 16 residues. CDR1 and CDR2 (germline): MNHNY, SVGAGI (reference sequence). Trimming cost V 7 bases and J 3 bases; bases outside gene matches: 8.

This clonotype appeared a few times. The chain couples TRBV7-8 to TRBJ2-5, with 8 bases lining up with TRBD1. In germline, CDR1 is SGHVS, CDR2 FQNEAQ. Trimming removed 5 bases from V and 7 bases from J; junction bases left unmatched: 6. The CDR3 runs 13 residues. The CDR3 sequence: CASSPRGTGTQYF. In DNA form, the CDR3 reads TGTGCCAGCAGCCCACGGGGGACAGGGACCCAGTACTTC.

The J gene is TRBJ1-1, the V gene TRBV7-9; TRBD1 is a possible D gene (5 bases). Germline CDR1 is SEHNR and CDR2 is FQNEAQ (reference sequence). V lost 4 bases and J 4 bases, leaving 13 bases between the germline ends. This CDR3 region has 14 residues. The CDR3 spells CASSSPGISTEAFF. The CDR3 nucleotides read TGTGCCAGCAGCTCCCCAGGGATAAGCACTGAAGCTTTCTTT.

The sample holds a few counts of this clonotype. J is TRBJ1-1 and V is TRBV30; D remains ambiguous. Germline CDR1 reads GTSNPN; CDR2 reads SVGIG (reference sequence). The V end lost 8 bases, the J end lost 0 bases, and 10 bases lay between the germline ends. The CDR3 contains 12 residues. CDR3 sequence reads: CARLRLNTEAFF. The CDR3 coding sequence is TGTGCCCGACTTCGGTTGAACACTGAAGCTTTCTTT.

This clonotype has more than one count but fewer than ten. V is TRBV9 and J is TRBJ1-2; D call uncertain. Germline assignment: CDR1 SGDLS and CDR2 YYNGEE. The CDR3 has 13 amino acids. Trimming took 0 bases from V and 6 from J, leaving 9 bases between them. The CDR3 spells CASSVGAVDGYTF. DNA of the CDR3: TGTGCCAGCAGCGTAGGGGCAGTAGATGGCTACACCTTC.

The chain recombines TRBV5-6 with TRBJ1-1; 8 bases align to TRBD1. The J segment lost 6 bases and the V segment lost 0 bases, leaving 7 bases of the junction unmatched. Germline lookup yields CDR1 SGHDT and CDR2 YYEEEE. The CDR3 spans 15 residues. CDR3 sequence (DNA): TGTGCCAGCAGCTTGGTGCGACAGGGGCCCGCTGAAGCTTTCTTT. Amino acids: CASSLVRQGPAEAFF.

V and J are TRBV20-1 and TRBJ2-7; unclear D gene. The CDR3 contains 11 residues. The germline V gene encodes CDR1 DFQATT and CDR2 SNEGSKA (reference sequence). The CDR3, as DNA: TGCAGAGCTGATAAGGTGGGCGAGCAGTACTTC. Its protein is CRADKVGEQYF.

The chain recombines TRBV4-1 with TRBJ2-3; no clear D. The CDR3 loop spans 11 amino acids. Trimming took off 5 bases at V and 4 bases at J, with 4 bases between the two ends. Germline CDR1 reads MGHRA; CDR2 reads YSYEKL. CDR3 amino acids: CASSAPDTQYF. CDR3 nucleotides: TGCGCCAGCAGCGCCCCAGATACGCAGTATTTT.

This clonotype was detected only a few times. J is TRBJ2-7 and V is TRBV7-9; TRBD2 is a possible D gene (6 bases). CDR3 length: 15 amino acids. Per germline, CDR1 SEHNR and CDR2 FQNEAQ (reference sequence). Deletions cut 1 base from V and 3 bases from J, with 13 bases between. CDR3 sequence (DNA): TGTGCCAGCAGCTTAGGCAGTACGGGGGTCTACGAGCAGTACTTC. Protein sequence: CASSLGSTGVYEQYF.

The chain carries TRBV7-2 and TRBJ2-3, with a weak D call TRBD2 (6 bases). CDR1 SGHTA and CDR2 FQGNSA come from the germline V gene. CDR3 length equals 12 residues. The V end lost 4 bases, the J end lost 9 bases, and 11 bases lay between the germline ends. CDR3 amino acids: CASSSGLHTQYF. CDR3 in DNA: TGTGCCAGCAGCTCGGGACTCCACACGCAGTATTTT.

V is TRBV6-6 and J is TRBJ2-3; 8 bases map to TRBD1. The CDR3 runs to 16 residues. V was clipped by 5 bases and J by 2 bases; unmatched bases: 9. Germline V gene data show CDR1 as MNHNY and CDR2 as SVGAGI (reference sequence). CDR3 nucleotide sequence: TGTGCCAGCAGTCTGGACAGGGTTGTATCCACAGATACGCAGTATTTT. Translating gives CASSLDRVVSTDTQYF.

This chain uses TRBV12-3 or TRBV12-4 with TRBJ2-5; D possibly matches TRBD1 or TRBD2 (5 bases each). V shed 5 bases and J shed 9 bases, with 19 bases lying between them. The CDR3 runs 14 residues. The CDR3 nucleotides are TGTGCCAGCAGTCTTCGTGGGGACCCAAAGGCCCAGTACTTC. This codes for CASSLRGDPKAQYF.

The gene calls are TRBV9 and TRBJ2-1, with D possibly TRBD1 on 5 matching bases. The CDR3 runs 15 residues. Deletions cut 0 bases from V and 6 bases from J, with 13 bases between. The germline V gene encodes CDR1 SGDLS and CDR2 YYNGEE. The DNA for the CDR3 is TGTGCCAGCAGCGTAGGTACAATAGGGGTCAATGAGCAGTTCTTC. This sequence encodes CASSVGTIGVNEQFF.

V and J are TRBV20-1 and TRBJ1-5; TRBD1 aligns across 8 bases. In germline, CDR1 is DFQATT, CDR2 SNEGSKA (reference sequence). Trimming cost V 1 base and J 2 bases; bases outside gene matches: 7. The CDR3 runs 16 residues. In DNA form, the CDR3 reads TGCAGTGCTAGAGGAGGCAGGGGGCAAGGCAATCAGCCCCAGCATTTT. Protein sequence: CSARGGRGQGNQPQHF.

This clonotype showed up just a few times. The chain links TRBV29-1 to TRBJ2-5; 7 bases map to TRBD1. The germline gives CDR1 SQVTM, CDR2 ANQGSEA. The CDR3 is made up of 15 amino acids. V shed 0 bases, J shed 1 base, and the junction held 5 bases outside the gene matches. CDR3 in amino acids: CSVEDLQGLQETQYF. For the CDR3, the DNA is TGCAGCGTTGAAGACCTACAGGGGCTCCAAGAGACCCAGTACTTC.

A few counts support this clonotype. The chain carries TRBV29-1 and TRBJ2-2, with D perhaps matching TRBD1 (6 bases). The V and J ends lost 4 bases and 7 bases respectively, with 13 bases between them. Per the germline V gene, CDR1 is SQVTM and CDR2 is ANQGSEA. CDR3 size: 13 residues. The CDR3 loop is CSVVRGSVGELFF. The CDR3 region has the DNA TGCAGCGTTGTCAGGGGTTCGGTCGGGGAGCTGTTTTTT.

CDR3 coding DNA: TGTGCCAGCAGCGTAGGGGATCGGAGCGGGAGCTCCTACAATGAGCAGTTCTTC. Its translation is CASSVGDRSGSSYNEQFF. V is TRBV9 and J is TRBJ2-1; 8 nucleotides align to TRBD2. V shed 0 bases, J shed 0 bases, and the junction held 8 bases outside the gene matches. CDR3 length equals 18 residues. Germline lookup yields CDR1 SGDLS and CDR2 YYNGEE.